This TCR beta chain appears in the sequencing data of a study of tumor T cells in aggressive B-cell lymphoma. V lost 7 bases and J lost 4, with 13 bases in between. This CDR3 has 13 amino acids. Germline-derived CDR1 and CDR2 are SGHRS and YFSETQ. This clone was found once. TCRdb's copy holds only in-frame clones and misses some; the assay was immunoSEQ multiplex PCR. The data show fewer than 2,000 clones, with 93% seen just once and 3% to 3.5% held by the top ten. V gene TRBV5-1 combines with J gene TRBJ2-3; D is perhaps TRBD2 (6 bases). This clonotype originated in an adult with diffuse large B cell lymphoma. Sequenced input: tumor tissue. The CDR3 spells CASGFREADTQYF. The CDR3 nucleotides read TGCGCCAGCGGATTCAGGGAGGCAGATACGCAGTATTTT.